This T cell receptor (beta chain) came from a study of T cell repertoires in cytomegalovirus infection. Study in general: Indications came from public TCR beta signatures; they pointed to CMV infection and to a matching HLA type.

General observations from the study: Public TCR beta family frequency separated CMV-and-HLA carriers, including in an independent cohort.

The sample holds many counts of this clonotype. Its antigen remains unknown. TCRdb analysed the reads with MiXCR anew, one entry per CDR3 protein. In the table there are hundreds of thousands of distinct CDR3 sequences, around 35% of which are singletons. The germline V gene encodes CDR1 SGHTA and CDR2 FQGNSA. V was clipped by 4 bases and J by 5 bases, with 13 bases between them. This CDR3 region has 14 residues. The receptor comes from a human donor in good health (CMV status not recorded). Some clones in this sample may be carry-over from other donors' samples. The chain recombines TRBV7-2 with TRBJ2-3, with D perhaps assigned TRBD1 or TRBD2 (6 bases each). The source material was cultured PBMCs, sampled from culture after CMV antigen stimulation. This CDR3 is CASSSLGGQDTQYF. The CDR3 region has the DNA TGTGCCAGCAGCTCCCTGGGGGGCCAAGATACGCAGTATTTT.